The 29 T cell receptor beta chains given below trace back to one sample, sequenced in a study of blood T cell repertoires in COVID-19. Only in-frame clones appear in the TCRdb table, and some are missing; sequencing was by immunoSEQ multiplex PCR. Counted here are fewer than 80,000 clones, about 88% occurring once; the ten biggest clones make up 20% to 25%. Sequencing input: peripheral blood. The receptors stem from a woman aged 45-60 years with active or convalescent COVID-19.

The genes are TRBV12-5 and TRBJ1-3; D is ambiguous. CDR3 length: 15 amino acids. The V end was cut by 0 bases, the J end by 4 bases, with 10 bases between. The germline CDR1 and CDR2 sequences are LGHNT and FRNRAP. CDR3 sequence reads: CASGLVTTLGNTIYF. DNA of the CDR3: TGTGCTAGTGGTTTGGTAACTACTCTCGGAAACACCATATATTTT.

The chain has TRBV7-9 and TRBJ2-7; TRBD1 agrees at 8 bases. With 1 base clipped from V and 7 bases from J, the junction kept 6 bases outside the gene matches. Germline V gene lookup returns CDR1 SEHNR and CDR2 FQNEAQ (reference sequence). The length of the CDR3 is 14 residues. The CDR3 loop reads CASSLGRGRIEQYF. CDR3 DNA sequence: TGTGCCAGCAGCTTAGGCAGGGGGCGCATAGAGCAGTACTTC.

CDR3 sequence reads: CATSDPTSGQETQYF. The CDR3 DNA is TGTGCCACCAGTGACCCCACTAGCGGGCAAGAGACCCAGTACTTC. The chain joins TRBV24-1 to TRBJ2-5, with 9 bases identical to TRBD2. This CDR3 region has 15 residues. Germline CDR1 reads KGHDR; CDR2 reads SFDVKD. The ends lost 4 bases at V and 2 bases at J; junction bases unmatched: 4.

The rearrangement uses TRBV12-3 or TRBV12-4 and TRBJ1-2, with D possibly being TRBD1 (6 bases). CDR3 length equals 12 residues. Trimming removed 5 bases at V and 8 bases at J, with 12 bases between. In DNA form, the CDR3 reads TGTGCCAGCAGTCTCAGGGGTTCGGGCTACACCTTC. Translation gives CASSLRGSGYTF.

The V gene is TRBV24-1, the J gene TRBJ2-1; a weak D match, TRBD1 (6 bases). There are 13 residues in the CDR3. The V gene's germline CDR1 is KGHDR and CDR2 SFDVKD. The ends were cut back, 2 bases at V and 6 bases at J, with 7 bases in the middle. The CDR3 here is CATSDSGVNEQFF. DNA of the CDR3: TGTGCCACCAGTGATTCAGGGGTCAATGAGCAGTTCTTC.

The chain links TRBV9 to TRBJ2-5, with D unclear. This CDR3 is 11 amino acids long. Trimming removed 3 bases from V and 4 bases from J, with 4 bases in between. Germline V gene lookup returns CDR1 SGDLS and CDR2 YYNGEE. CDR3 nucleotide sequence: TGTGCCAGCAGCGGCGGAGAGACCCAGTACTTC. Amino acid sequence: CASSGGETQYF.

The chain combines TRBV2 with TRBJ2-4; D perhaps matches TRBD2 (5 bases). The CDR3 totals 12 residues. Trimming removed 7 bases at V and 6 bases at J, with 10 bases between. Germline V gene lookup returns CDR1 SNHLY and CDR2 FYNNEI. The DNA of the CDR3 is TGTGCCAGCAAGGGAGAAACAAACATTCAGTACTTC. Translation: CASKGETNIQYF.

V usage is TRBV6-2 or TRBV6-3 and J usage is TRBJ1-6, with a possible D match to TRBD1 (6 bases). The length of the CDR3 is 16 residues. Germline CDR1 MNHEY, CDR2 SVGEGT. V shed 5 bases and J shed 7 bases, with 18 bases lying between them. CDR3 in amino acids: CASSDLGAGFNSPLHF. The CDR3 DNA reads TGTGCCAGCAGTGACTTGGGGGCAGGGTTCAATTCACCCCTCCACTTT.

Of note for this clone: The junction shows a germline mismatch at one end, possibly a read error. The V call is TRBV5-1, the J call TRBJ1-1, with a tentative D call TRBD1 (6 bases). CDR3 length: 12 amino acids. Looked up from germline, CDR1 is SGHRS and CDR2 is YFSETQ. The CDR3 sequence is CASSSPGHGSEF. The CDR3 coding sequence is TGCGCCAGCAGCTCCCCGGGACACGGCAGCGAATTT.

The sample holds one count of this clone. This chain links TRBV5-1 with TRBJ2-7, with 7 positions matching TRBD2. From germline, CDR1 is SGHRS and CDR2 YFSETQ. The CDR3 sequence is 14 residues long. The V gene end was trimmed by 4 bases and the J gene end by 3 bases; junction bases not matched to a gene: 7. The CDR3 loop reads CASSLMGGSYEQYF. The CDR3 DNA reads as TGCGCCAGCAGCCTCATGGGCGGGAGCTACGAGCAGTACTTC.

This clone was counted a single time. The rearrangement joins TRBV7-9 to TRBJ1-1; 8 nucleotides line up with TRBD1. V dropped 5 bases and J dropped 1; count of bases not matched to a gene: 9. Germline assignment: CDR1 SEHNR and CDR2 FQNEAQ (reference sequence). The CDR3 has 16 residues. For the CDR3, the DNA is TGTGCCAGCAGCACGACTCAGGGGGCAGGGAACACTGAAGCTTTCTTT. Translation: CASSTTQGAGNTEAFF.

This rearrangement joins TRBV6-5 to TRBJ1-4; 7 bases line up with TRBD1. Trimming took 6 bases from V and 7 from J; bases not matched to a gene: 8. The CDR3 totals 14 residues. From germline, CDR1 is MNHEY and CDR2 SVGAGI. The CDR3 protein is CASSRTGVGEKLFF. In DNA, the CDR3 is TGTGCCAGCAGCCGAACAGGGGTGGGTGAAAAACTGTTTTTT.

The J gene is TRBJ2-3, the V gene TRBV19; D uncertain. This CDR3 spans 15 amino acids. Trimming shortened V by 5 bases and J by 6 bases, and 18 bases separated the two germline ends. The germline gives CDR1 LNHDA, CDR2 SQIVND (reference sequence). CDR3 sequence (DNA): TGTGCCAGTAGTCCCAGTGGCAGAACCATTGATACGCAGTATTTT. Protein sequence: CASSPSGRTIDTQYF.

The chain recombines TRBV7-9 with TRBJ2-1, with TRBD2 matching over 7 bases. CDR1 and CDR2 (germline): SEHNR, FQNEAQ (reference sequence). The length of the CDR3 is 16 residues. Trimming took 9 bases from V and 3 from J; bases not matched to a gene: 14. DNA of the CDR3: TGTGCCAGTGAACCGCGGGGGAGAGTATACTACAATGAGCAGTTCTTC. Amino acids: CASEPRGRVYYNEQFF.

This chain connects TRBV2 to TRBJ1-5; tentatively, D is TRBD1 (6 bases). CDR3 size: 15 residues. Germline V gene data show CDR1 as SNHLY and CDR2 as FYNNEI. V was trimmed by 7 bases and J by 1 base, leaving 14 bases between them. The CDR3 DNA reads TGTGCCAGCACCGAGCAGCAGGGGAGCAATCAGCCCCAGCATTTT. Translation gives CASTEQQGSNQPQHF.

The V call is TRBV24-1, the J call TRBJ2-3, with 14 bases fitting TRBD2. There are 18 residues in the CDR3. In germline, CDR1 is KGHDR, CDR2 SFDVKD. Trimming removed 7 bases from V and 2 bases from J; junction bases left unmatched: 10. The CDR3 sequence: CATRLRTSGRPTTDTQYF. CDR3 DNA: TGTGCCACCAGGCTCCGGACTAGCGGGAGGCCTACCACAGATACGCAGTATTTT.

The rearrangement uses TRBV4-1 and TRBJ2-7; 7 bases agree with TRBD2. The CDR3 is made up of 16 amino acids. The germline V gene has CDR1 MGHRA and CDR2 YSYEKL. Losses at the gene ends were 5 bases for V and 3 bases for J; bases not matched to a gene: 13. The CDR3 reads CASSKNTGTTIYEQYF. In nucleotides, the CDR3 is TGCGCCAGCAGCAAAAACACCGGGACTACTATCTACGAGCAGTACTTC.

The chain is built from TRBV7-6 and TRBJ1-1, with D maybe TRBD1 (5 bases). V lost 5 bases to trimming and J lost 1 base, with 8 bases between them. The CDR3 has 13 residues. Germline-derived CDR1 and CDR2 are SGHVS and FNYEAQ. Written as DNA, the CDR3 is TGTGCCAGCAGCCGGGGGTCGAACACTGAAGCTTTCTTT. This gives the protein CASSRGSNTEAFF.

V is TRBV5-5 and J is TRBJ2-5; 7 nucleotides match TRBD1. J was trimmed by 5 bases and V by 3 bases; bases with no gene match: 10. This CDR3 has 15 amino acids. Per germline, CDR1 SGHKS and CDR2 YYEKEE (reference sequence). The CDR3 DNA follows: TGTGCCAGCAGCTCAACCGGGACAGCTAGGGAGACCCAGTACTTC. It codes for CASSSTGTARETQYF.

CDR3 nucleotide sequence: TGTGCCAGCGCACCCGAAGCGGGAGGTCGGGATGAGCAGTTCTTC. Residues: CASAPEAGGRDEQFF. The gene calls are TRBV27 and TRBJ2-1; 9 bases line up with TRBD2. Germline lookup yields CDR1 MNHEY and CDR2 SMNVEV (reference sequence). This CDR3 has 15 residues. Germline trimming cut 8 bases from V and 8 bases from J; bases unmatched to any gene: 13.

The table lists this clone with a count of one. The chain uses TRBV4-1 and TRBJ1-5; no clear D gene. The CDR3 contains 17 residues. The germline V gene encodes CDR1 MGHRA and CDR2 YSYEKL. The V and J ends lost 1 base and 0 bases respectively, with 13 bases between them. The CDR3 DNA is TGCGCCAGCAGCCAAGGAGGAGCGTACAATAGCAATCAGCCCCAGCATTTT. Protein product: CASSQGGAYNSNQPQHF.

V is TRBV5-8 and J is TRBJ2-7, with D perhaps TRBD2 (5 bases). V lost 2 bases and J 2 bases, leaving 20 bases between the germline ends. This CDR3 spans 17 amino acids. From germline, CDR1 is SGHTS and CDR2 YDEGEE. CDR3 sequence: CASSFPPDYYQPYEQYF. The CDR3 nucleotides are TGTGCCAGCAGCTTCCCGCCCGACTACTACCAGCCCTACGAGCAGTACTTC. The full variable domain, completed using reference TRBV5-8 and TRBJ2-7, is EAGVTQSPTHLIKTRGQQATLRCSPISGHTSVYWYQQALGLGLQFLLWYDEGEERNRGNFPPRFSGRQFPNYSSELNVNALELEDSALYLCASSFPPDYYQPYEQYFGPGTRLTVT.

This clone was seen only once. The CDR3 reads CATRRAPGQGNTEAFF. The CDR3 DNA sequence: TGTGCCACCAGAAGGGCCCCGGGACAGGGGAACACTGAAGCTTTCTTT. V usage is TRBV15 and J usage is TRBJ1-1; 9 bases are a match to TRBD1. The CDR3 contains 16 residues. Germline-derived CDR1 and CDR2 are LNHNV and YYDKDF (reference sequence). V lost 6 bases and J lost 1; bases outside the gene matches: 9.

This rearrangement joins TRBV14 to TRBJ1-2; D remains unclear. Trimming removed 2 bases at V and 3 bases at J, with 10 bases between. This CDR3 has 14 amino acids. The germline V gene encodes CDR1 SGHDN and CDR2 FVKESK. The DNA for the CDR3 is TGTGCCAGCAGCCAATACCTGGCCGACTATGGCTACACCTTC. The encoded protein is CASSQYLADYGYTF.

The V gene is TRBV7-3, the J gene TRBJ2-1, with TRBD2 identical over 10 bases. The CDR3 runs to 15 residues. Per the germline V gene, CDR1 is SGHTA and CDR2 is FQGTGA. J was trimmed by 9 bases and V by 6 bases; bases with no gene match: 11. The CDR3: CASSPGLAVGAEQFF. DNA for the CDR3: TGTGCCAGCAGTCCCGGACTAGCGGTCGGAGCTGAGCAGTTCTTC. Based on the CDR3 plus reference TRBV7-3 and TRBJ2-1, the full variable domain is GAGVSQTPSNKVTEKGKYVELRCDPISGHTALYWYRQSLGQGPEFLIYFQGTGAADDSGLPNDRFFAVRPEGSVSTLKIQRTERGDSAVYLCASSPGLAVGAEQFFGPGTRLTVL.

This clone appeared a single time. This chain joins TRBV6-6 and TRBJ1-5, with 8 positions matching TRBD1. Per germline, CDR1 MNHNY and CDR2 SVGAGI (reference sequence). After removal of 7 bases from V and 3 bases from J, the junction contained 8 bases not matched to a gene. The CDR3 sequence is 15 residues long. CDR3 in amino acids: CASKGQGRNNQPQHF. The CDR3 DNA sequence: TGTGCCAGCAAAGGACAGGGAAGGAACAATCAGCCCCAGCATTTT.

The chain employs TRBV27 and TRBJ2-3; D is perhaps TRBD1 (5 bases). Germline V gives CDR1 MNHEY, CDR2 SMNVEV (reference sequence). The CDR3 covers 15 residues. The V end was cut by 5 bases, the J end by 1 base, with 13 bases between. The CDR3 sequence is CASSHRIRGTDTQYF. The DNA for the CDR3 is TGTGCCAGCAGTCACCGAATCAGGGGCACAGATACGCAGTATTTT.

This clone was seen only once. The V and J genes are TRBV14 and TRBJ1-2; 9 positions match TRBD1. CDR3 length: 16 residues. The germline V gene has CDR1 SGHDN and CDR2 FVKESK. With 3 bases clipped from V and 5 bases from J, the junction kept 10 bases outside the gene matches. This CDR3 reads CASSQIGDRVQYGYTF. The CDR3 nucleotides read TGTGCCAGCAGCCAGATCGGGGACAGGGTACAGTATGGCTACACCTTC.

The rearrangement joins TRBV18 to TRBJ2-2; weak D call: TRBD1 (5 bases). This CDR3 has 15 residues. Germline CDR1 reads KGHSH; CDR2 reads LQKENI. V lost 6 bases to trimming and J lost 5 bases, with 16 bases between them. In nucleotides, the CDR3 is TGTGCCAGCTCCAGACAAGGGGCTATAACCGGGGAGCTGTTTTTT. Protein sequence: CASSRQGAITGELFF.